This record looks at one TCR beta chain sequence and its context. Its specificity is not known. CDR1 MGHRA and CDR2 YSYEKL come from the germline V gene. The length of the CDR3 is 15 residues. V was clipped by 0 bases and J by 5 bases, with 13 bases between them. The PCR employed 60 Vbeta primers together with 13 Jbeta primers. Method: immunoSEQ multiplex PCR; TCRdb's copy keeps in-frame clones and lacks some. The listing records some 48,000 clones. At the time of sampling, donors were nominally healthy, though unrecorded immune exposures were likely. The data are from a study of cytomegalovirus exposure and HLA in healthy donors. Study background: For the 300 to 400 genotyped donors, more than 80% fell within the Caucasian-associated ancestry cluster.

Study observations and caveats: A later analysis linked a missense DCLRE1C variant to TCR beta V- and J-gene trimming. The authors later found TCR association rates varying by HLA locus, with DRB1 most and HLA-C fewest.

Sequences were obtained from PBMCs. The sequence was collected from a woman between 40 and 50 years old in good health and CMV-seronegative. The chain recombines TRBV4-1 with TRBJ1-1; no clear D. The CDR3 coding sequence is TGCGCCAGCAGCCAAGATTGGAGGGTGGGAACTGAAGCTTTCTTT. It specifies CASSQDWRVGTEAFF.